Reported below is one T cell receptor (beta chain). The data originate from a study of blood T cell repertoires in COVID-19. Study details: Italy, Spain and the United States were the sources of the convalescent and acute COVID-19 samples. T cells, B-cell-depleted T cells, or PBMCs provided the cDNA or gDNA that served as material.

The V gene end was trimmed by 5 bases and the J gene end by 0 bases; junction bases not matched to a gene: 13. The CDR3 length is 19 residues. CDR1 SEHNR and CDR2 FQNEAQ come from the germline V gene (reference sequence). As processed by the authors: It was from reference gene primer amplification that nucleated cell counts were estimated. Profiled with immunoSEQ multiplex PCR; TCRdb holds only in-frame clones, not every one. That table furnishes V, J and clone size, whereas the DNA furnished D and trimming. The sample lists fewer than 200,000 clones, around 89% occurring once. This sequence originates from a man over 45 who had recovered from COVID-19. The sequenced sample was peripheral blood. This chain joins TRBV7-9 and TRBJ2-6, with 7 bases identical to TRBD1. CDR3 sequence reads: CASSPMWTGGISGANVLTF. The CDR3 DNA reads TGTGCCAGCAGCCCGATGTGGACAGGCGGAATCTCTGGGGCCAACGTCCTGACTTTC.